A single sample gave rise to the 21 T cell receptor beta chains below, sequenced in a study of cytomegalovirus exposure and HLA in healthy donors. The PCR employed 60 Vbeta primers together with 13 Jbeta primers. Produced via immunoSEQ multiplex PCR; TCRdb's table is partial and in-frame only. The sample has 150,000 or so clones, 78% seen once. What was sequenced was PBMCs. These TCRs come from a woman in her fifties or sixties in good health and CMV-seropositive.

This clone has only one observation. The rearrangement joins TRBV28 to TRBJ1-5; TRBD1 matches 8 bases. Per the germline V gene, CDR1 is MDHEN and CDR2 is SYDVKM. CDR3 length: 17 amino acids. With V trimmed by 5 bases and J by 3 bases, 12 bases remained unmatched. The CDR3 sequence is CASSPRTGKTINQPQHF. CDR3 nucleotides: TGTGCCAGCAGTCCCCGGACAGGGAAGACGATCAATCAGCCCCAGCATTTT.

The rearrangement joins TRBV7-2 to TRBJ2-1, with TRBD2 matching 9 bases. The CDR3 sequence is 19 residues long. V shed 1 base and J 0 bases; nucleotides not matched to a gene: 10. In germline, CDR1 is SGHTA, CDR2 FQGNSA. The DNA of the CDR3 is TGTGCCAGCAGCTTAGAGGCTAGCGGGACTCTTAGCTCCTACAATGAGCAGTTCTTC. This translates into CASSLEASGTLSSYNEQFF.

This chain uses TRBV15 with TRBJ2-2; the D gene is possibly TRBD2 (6 bases). In germline, CDR1 is LNHNV, CDR2 YYDKDF (reference sequence). Deletions cut 0 bases from V and 3 bases from J, with 23 bases between. The CDR3 is made up of 20 amino acids. CDR3 nucleotide sequence: TGTGCCACCAGCAGAGATGGATGGGGACTTTCCCAATCGGACACCGGGGAGCTGTTTTTT. Its translation: CATSRDGWGLSQSDTGELFF. The complete variable domain, with remaining parts taken from reference TRBV15 and TRBJ2-2, reads DAMVIQNPRYQVTQFGKPVTLSCSQTLNHNVMYWYQQKSSQAPKLLFHYYDKDFNNEADTPDNFQSRRPNTSFCFLDIRSPGLGDTAMYLCATSRDGWGLSQSDTGELFFGEGSRLTVL.

The chain combines TRBV27 with TRBJ2-1, with D maybe TRBD2 (5 bases). The CDR3 is 13 amino acids. V dropped 5 bases and J dropped 9 bases, with 14 bases sitting between them. The germline gives CDR1 MNHEY, CDR2 SMNVEV (reference sequence). As DNA, the CDR3 is TGTGCCAGCAGTCAGTCCTTAGGAGGTGAGCAGTTCTTC. Encoded protein: CASSQSLGGEQFF.

The chain is built from TRBV5-1 and TRBJ2-5; 10 nucleotides match TRBD2. The CDR3 is 14 amino acids. CDR1 and CDR2 (germline): SGHRS, YFSETQ. The trim removed 5 bases at V and 2 bases at J, leaving 3 bases unmatched. The CDR3 loop reads CASRERGGQETQYF. CDR3 DNA sequence: TGCGCCAGCAGAGAGCGGGGGGGGCAAGAGACCCAGTACTTC.

The J gene is TRBJ1-1, the V gene TRBV5-4; D not certain. The CDR3 extends over 12 amino acids. Germline loops: CDR1 SGHNT, CDR2 YYREEE (reference sequence). Trimming removed 4 bases from V and 10 bases from J, with 14 bases in between. CDR3 residues: CASSLLGGVAFF. DNA for the CDR3: TGTGCCAGCAGCCTCCTGGGTGGAGTAGCTTTCTTT.

This chain uses TRBV6-5 with TRBJ1-2; D unresolved. The CDR3 runs to 11 residues. Trimming cost V 6 bases and J 3 bases, with 5 bases left between them. The V gene's germline CDR1 is MNHEY and CDR2 SVGAGI. CDR3: CASSGDYGYTF. As DNA, the CDR3 is TGTGCCAGCAGCGGAGACTATGGCTACACCTTC.

The chain is built from TRBV7-9 and TRBJ2-5; 8 nucleotides align to TRBD2. Germline lookup yields CDR1 SEHNR and CDR2 FQNEAQ (reference sequence). The CDR3 has 13 residues. The ends lost 5 bases at V and 4 bases at J; junction bases unmatched: 3. In nucleotides, the CDR3 is TGTGCCAGCAGCAGTAGCGGGGCAGAGACCCAGTACTTC. It translates to CASSSSGAETQYF.

The chain links TRBV6-4 to TRBJ1-5, with D unclear. Trimming removed 0 bases from V and 6 bases from J, with 9 bases in between. This CDR3 has 14 amino acids. Germline V gene data show CDR1 as MRHNA and CDR2 as SNTAGT. The CDR3 is CASSDSVEGQPQHF. The CDR3 DNA is TGTGCCAGCAGTGACTCCGTAGAGGGTCAGCCCCAGCATTTT.

J is TRBJ2-3 and V is TRBV6-4, with 11 bases aligning to TRBD2. From germline, CDR1 is MRHNA and CDR2 SNTAGT. The CDR3 is 14 residues long. The trim removed 6 bases at V and 4 bases at J, leaving 3 bases unmatched. In DNA form, the CDR3 reads TGTGCCAGCAGCTTAGCGGGAGGGGCAGATACGCAGTATTTT. It codes for CASSLAGGADTQYF.

The rearrangement joins TRBV9 to TRBJ2-3; D is unclear. This CDR3 comprises 14 residues. The germline CDR1 and CDR2 sequences are SGDLS and YYNGEE. V lost 0 bases to trimming and J lost 4 bases, with 9 bases between them. CDR3 nucleotides: TGTGCCAGCAGCGTAGTGGCCCTCTCAGATACGCAGTATTTT. Translation gives CASSVVALSDTQYF. The entire variable domain, with the rest obtained from reference TRBV9 and TRBJ2-3, is as follows: DSGVTQTPKHLITATGQRVTLRCSPRSGDLSVYWYQQSLDQGLQFLIQYYNGEERAKGNILERFSAQQFPDLHSELNLSSLELGDSALYFCASSVVALSDTQYFGPGTRLTVL.

The genes are TRBV25-1 and TRBJ2-6; TRBD2 aligns across 7 bases. The CDR3 is 17 amino acids. V was clipped by 5 bases and J by 3 bases; unmatched bases: 10. In germline, CDR1 is MGHDK, CDR2 SYGVNS. CDR3 sequence reads: CASSKLGRDGGANVLTF. The DNA for the CDR3 is TGTGCCAGCAGTAAGTTGGGGAGGGACGGTGGGGCCAACGTCCTGACTTTC.

This sequence joins TRBV4-1 and TRBJ2-7; a possible D gene is TRBD2 (6 bases). Germline V lookup: CDR1 MGHRA, CDR2 YSYEKL. Trimming took 4 bases from V and 5 from J, leaving 18 bases between them. The CDR3 sequence is 15 residues long. CDR3 sequence (DNA): TGCGCCAGCAGCCTATCCATCAAATGGGGGGACGAGCAGTACTTC. It encodes CASSLSIKWGDEQYF.

The chain employs TRBV9 and TRBJ2-7; D remains ambiguous. The germline V and J ends were trimmed by 0 bases and 4 bases, with 14 bases remaining between them. The germline gives CDR1 SGDLS, CDR2 YYNGEE. This CDR3 is 15 amino acids long. CDR3 in DNA: TGTGCCAGCAGCGTAGCGGCAGGCAGGCCATACGAGCAGTACTTC. This sequence encodes CASSVAAGRPYEQYF.

The gene calls are TRBV7-9 and TRBJ1-2, with D possibly being TRBD1 (6 bases). Trimming removed 8 bases at V and 4 bases at J, with 8 bases between. The CDR3 is made up of 11 amino acids. Germline lookup yields CDR1 SEHNR and CDR2 FQNEAQ (reference sequence). The CDR3 here is CASGRGYGYTF. The CDR3 DNA sequence: TGTGCCAGCGGCAGGGGCTATGGCTACACCTTC. The complete variable domain, with remaining parts taken from reference TRBV7-9 and TRBJ1-2, reads DTGVSQNPRHKITKRGQNVTFRCDPISEHNRLYWYRQTLGQGPEFLTYFQNEAQLEKSRLLSDRFSAERPKGSFSTLEIQRTEQGDSAMYLCASGRGYGYTFGSGTRLTVV.

The CDR3 DNA reads TGTGCCAGCAGCTCTGACTGGGGCTCTGGCTACACCTTC. Translation: CASSSDWGSGYTF. The V gene is TRBV11-2, the J gene TRBJ1-2; possible D gene TRBD1, 5 bases. Per germline, CDR1 SGHAT and CDR2 FQNNGV. Trimming took off 4 bases at V and 7 bases at J, with 13 bases between the two ends. The CDR3 runs to 13 residues.

This chain uses TRBV11-1 with TRBJ2-7; 10 nucleotides align to TRBD2. Per the germline V gene, CDR1 is SGHAT and CDR2 is FQDESV (reference sequence). J lost 2 bases, V lost 1 base, and 8 bases had no gene match. This CDR3 has 17 residues. The CDR3 bases are TGTGCCAGCAGCTTAGGGCGGACTAGCGGTACTCCCTACGAGCAGTACTTC. It encodes CASSLGRTSGTPYEQYF.

The chain uses TRBV7-9 and TRBJ1-6, with D unresolved. This CDR3 region has 16 residues. CDR1 and CDR2 from the germline V gene are SEHNR and FQNEAQ (reference sequence). The V end lost 4 bases, the J end lost 3 bases, and 13 bases lay between the germline ends. The CDR3 region has the DNA TGTGCCAGCAGCTCCCCCGGGAGCTACTATAATTCACCCCTCCACTTT. Translating it yields CASSSPGSYYNSPLHF.

This chain uses TRBV7-9 with TRBJ2-5; TRBD2 matches 7 bases. Germline trimming cut 5 bases from V and 4 bases from J; bases unmatched to any gene: 4. Germline CDR1 is SEHNR and CDR2 is FQNEAQ (reference sequence). The CDR3 loop spans 13 amino acids. The CDR3 DNA is TGTGCCAGCAGCGCTGGGACTATAGAGACCCAGTACTTC. Its protein product is CASSAGTIETQYF.

This chain uses TRBV7-2 with TRBJ1-1; D not certain. The CDR3 runs 14 residues. V lost 3 bases, J lost 1 base, and 9 bases lay in between. Germline V gene lookup returns CDR1 SGHTA and CDR2 FQGNSA. CDR3 DNA: TGTGCCAGCAGCTTCGGACGGGAGAACACTGAAGCTTTCTTT. Its protein product is CASSFGRENTEAFF. Drawing the rest from reference TRBV7-2 and TRBJ1-1, the complete variable domain is GAGVSQSPSNKVTEKGKDVELRCDPISGHTALYWYRQSLGQGLEFLIYFQGNSAPDKSGLPSDRFSAERTGGSVSTLTIQRTQQEDSAVYLCASSFGRENTEAFFGQGTRLTVV.

V gene TRBV12-5 combines with J gene TRBJ1-3; D gene unclear. Germline-derived CDR1 and CDR2 are LGHNT and FRNRAP. This CDR3 spans 12 amino acids. Trimming took off 6 bases at V and 7 bases at J, with 10 bases between the two ends. CDR3 loop: CASGRVLNTIYF. The DNA of the CDR3 is TGTGCTAGTGGGCGCGTACTGAACACCATATATTTT.